Below, 25 T cell receptor beta chains from the same sample are listed, as sequenced in a study of T cell responses to AZD1222 COVID-19 vaccine. Libraries were prepared by immunoSEQ multiplex PCR; TCRdb keeps only in-frame clonotypes and omits some of them. Among roughly 140,000 clones listed, 88% were seen once. Sequences were derived from peripheral blood, sampled on day 0 of AZD1222 vaccination. Receptors were obtained from an adult in good health.

This chain connects TRBV5-6 to TRBJ2-7; D ambiguous. Germline V gene lookup returns CDR1 SGHDT and CDR2 YYEEEE. The CDR3 loop spans 14 amino acids. Trimming stripped 2 bases from V and 7 bases from J, with 16 bases between. The CDR3 sequence is CASSFFFAVREQYF. In DNA form, the CDR3 reads TGTGCCAGCAGCTTTTTTTTCGCGGTCCGTGAGCAGTACTTC. Variable domain in full (rest from reference TRBV5-6 and TRBJ2-7): DAGVTQSPTHLIKTRGQQVTLRCSPKSGHDTVSWYQQALGQGPQFIFQYYEEEERQRGNFPDRFSGHQFPNYSSELNVNALLLGDSALYLCASSFFFAVREQYFGPGTRLTVT.

V gene TRBV27 combines with J gene TRBJ1-5; TRBD1 might be the D (6 bases). The germline V and J ends were trimmed by 2 bases and 5 bases, with 13 bases remaining between them. Germline values: CDR1 MNHEY, CDR2 SMNVEV (reference sequence). The CDR3 contains 15 residues. The CDR3 bases are TGTGCCAGCAGTTTAGGGGGGGGCCCTTATCAGCCCCAGCATTTT. It specifies CASSLGGGPYQPQHF.

The table lists this clone with a count of one. This sequence joins TRBV10-2 and TRBJ1-1; tentatively, D is TRBD1 (5 bases). The CDR3 has 11 amino acids. V was trimmed by 4 bases and J by 8 bases, leaving 8 bases between them. Germline V gene sequence: CDR1 WSHSY, CDR2 SAAADI. CDR3 amino acids: CASSGGGEAFF. The CDR3, as DNA: TGCGCCAGCAGTGGCGGGGGAGAAGCTTTCTTT.

This rearrangement joins TRBV29-1 to TRBJ1-1; D not resolved. V lost 1 base and J lost 1, with 4 bases in between. Germline lookup yields CDR1 SQVTM and CDR2 ANQGSEA. CDR3 length equals 12 residues. CDR3 sequence: CSVEGPNTEAFF. The CDR3 DNA follows: TGCAGCGTTGAAGGTCCGAACACTGAAGCTTTCTTT.

The chain carries TRBV7-9 and TRBJ1-4, with TRBD1 identical over 8 bases. The CDR3 length is 14 residues. With 5 bases clipped from V and 8 bases from J, the junction kept 7 bases outside the gene matches. Germline V gene data show CDR1 as SEHNR and CDR2 as FQNEAQ (reference sequence). CDR3 region: CASSTGQAGEKLFF. The CDR3 nucleotides are TGTGCCAGCAGCACGGGACAGGCGGGGGAAAAACTGTTTTTT.

This clone was recorded a few times. This chain joins TRBV6-2 or TRBV6-3 and TRBJ2-2; D might be TRBD1 or TRBD2, each matching 6 bases. This CDR3 spans 15 amino acids. Trimming removed 5 bases from V and 3 bases from J, with 13 bases in between. Germline V gene lookup returns CDR1 MNHEY and CDR2 SVGEGT. CDR3 residues: CASSEGGRDTGELFF. DNA of the CDR3: TGTGCCAGCAGTGAGGGGGGCCGGGACACCGGGGAGCTGTTTTTT.

V usage is TRBV4-2 and J usage is TRBJ2-1, with 9 bases matching TRBD2. J gave up 2 bases and V 4 bases, and 6 bases lay outside the gene matches. Germline CDR1 is LGHNA and CDR2 is YNFKEQ. The CDR3 consists of 16 residues. As DNA, the CDR3 is TGTGCCAGCAGCCCCCCAGTAGCGGGAGCCTACAATGAGCAGTTCTTC. Translated, it gives CASSPPVAGAYNEQFF.

The CDR3: CASSPTSGVLGEQYF. In DNA, the CDR3 is TGTGCCAGCAGTCCGACTAGCGGGGTATTAGGCGAGCAGTACTTC. The rearrangement joins TRBV7-6 to TRBJ2-7; TRBD2 matches 11 bases. CDR1 SGHVS and CDR2 FNYEAQ come from the germline V gene. The CDR3 runs 15 residues. With V trimmed by 6 bases and J by 6 bases, 10 bases remained unmatched.

The genes are TRBV3-1 (or the pseudogene TRBV3-2) and TRBJ1-5; TRBD1 is a possible D gene (5 bases). The CDR3 has 16 residues. Between the trimmed V and J ends, which lost 6 bases and 6 bases, there was a span of 21 bases. CDR1 and CDR2 from the germline V gene are LGHDT and YNNKEL (reference sequence). CDR3 region: CASRDTGQVWCQPQHF. CDR3 DNA: TGTGCCAGCAGGGACACCGGGCAGGTCTGGTGTCAGCCCCAGCATTTT.

The V and J genes are TRBV19 and TRBJ2-1; 12 positions agree with TRBD1. This CDR3 is built from 15 residues. With 5 bases clipped from V and 7 bases from J, the junction kept 6 bases outside the gene matches. The germline V gene has CDR1 LNHDA and CDR2 SQIVND (reference sequence). The CDR3 nucleotides read TGTGCCAGTAGTCTGGGACAGGGGGCGCAGAATGAGCAGTTCTTC. Its translation is CASSLGQGAQNEQFF.

In its sample, this clone was seen once. The DNA of the CDR3 is TGTGCCAGCAGCTCGGACAGAGACACAGATACGCAGTATTTT. Protein: CASSSDRDTDTQYF. This sequence joins TRBV13 and TRBJ2-3; D is possibly TRBD1 (6 bases). Germline lookup yields CDR1 PRHDT and CDR2 FYEKMQ (reference sequence). The V end lost 4 bases, the J end lost 2 bases, and 10 bases lay between the germline ends. The CDR3 spans 14 residues.

This rearrangement joins TRBV18 to TRBJ1-1; D remains unclear. This CDR3 comprises 17 residues. The V end was cut by 3 bases, the J end by 0 bases, with 17 bases between. The germline V gene has CDR1 KGHSH and CDR2 LQKENI. Here the CDR3 reads CASSPLMRTEMNTEAFF. The CDR3 DNA is TGTGCCAGCTCACCCCTTATGCGAACAGAGATGAACACTGAAGCTTTCTTT.

The chain is built from TRBV19 and TRBJ2-7; the match to TRBD2 covers 7 bases. J was trimmed by 5 bases and V by 5 bases; bases with no gene match: 12. The length of the CDR3 is 15 residues. The germline CDR1 and CDR2 sequences are LNHDA and SQIVND (reference sequence). CDR3 nucleotides: TGTGCCAGTAGTTCGAGCAGCGGGACGTATCACGAGCAGTACTTC. This encodes CASSSSSGTYHEQYF.

The chain couples TRBV28 to TRBJ1-1, with D tentatively TRBD1 (6 bases). With 5 bases removed from V and 1 base from J, the gap between germline ends came to 20 bases. The CDR3 length is 17 residues. Germline V gives CDR1 MDHEN, CDR2 SYDVKM. CDR3 region: CASSPPGARTGNTEAFF. CDR3 bases: TGTGCCAGCAGTCCCCCAGGGGCTCGTACTGGGAACACTGAAGCTTTCTTT.

The chain is built from TRBV7-3 and TRBJ2-7, with D perhaps assigned TRBD1 or TRBD2 (6 bases each). V was cut by 5 bases and J by 2 bases, with 13 bases left in between. In germline, CDR1 is SGHTA, CDR2 FQGTGA. The CDR3 consists of 14 residues. The CDR3 DNA follows: TGTGCCAGCAGCCCCTTGGGGGGCGCCTACGAGCAGTACTTC. As protein: CASSPLGGAYEQYF.

This clone was found once. The rearrangement uses TRBV12-3 or TRBV12-4 and TRBJ2-2, with TRBD2 as a possible D gene (6 bases). The CDR3 loop spans 12 amino acids. The V and J ends lost 8 bases and 5 bases respectively, with 9 bases between them. The CDR3, as DNA: TGTGCCAGCCGGAGGGAAACCGGGGAGCTGTTTTTT. It specifies CASRRETGELFF.

V usage is TRBV12-3 or TRBV12-4 and J usage is TRBJ1-1; 10 bases fit TRBD1. V was pared by 6 bases and J by 9 bases, with 4 bases of the junction left unmatched. The CDR3 is made up of 12 amino acids. The CDR3 protein is CASRLDRGQAFF. As DNA, the CDR3 is TGTGCCAGCAGACTCGACAGGGGGCAAGCTTTCTTT.

This chain joins TRBV5-5 and TRBJ2-1, with D possibly matching TRBD2 (5 bases). The CDR3 consists of 15 residues. The V gene's germline CDR1 is SGHKS and CDR2 YYEKEE (reference sequence). The V end was cut by 4 bases, the J end by 1 base, with 12 bases between. CDR3 amino acids: CASSDSVASYNEQFF. The DNA for the CDR3 is TGTGCCAGCAGCGATAGCGTCGCGTCCTACAATGAGCAGTTCTTC.

CDR3: CASSLAETQYF. CDR3 bases: TGTGCCAGCAGCTTAGCGGAGACCCAGTACTTC. The gene calls are TRBV7-9 and TRBJ2-5; the D is unclear. Trimming removed 0 bases from V and 5 bases from J, with 1 base in between. The CDR3 has 11 residues. Per the germline V gene, CDR1 is SEHNR and CDR2 is FQNEAQ (reference sequence).

This chain joins TRBV15 and TRBJ1-1, with D unclear. V dropped 0 bases and J dropped 9 bases, with 8 bases sitting between them. The CDR3 is made up of 12 amino acids. CDR1 and CDR2 (germline): LNHNV, YYDKDF (reference sequence). The CDR3 loop reads CATSRDTLKAFF. The DNA for the CDR3 is TGTGCCACCAGCAGAGATACCTTAAAAGCTTTCTTT.

The chain employs TRBV1 and TRBJ1-2; TRBD1, the table's D call, was not compared with the DNA. TRBV1 represents a pseudogene. CDR3 length: 10 amino acids. CDR3 coding DNA: TGCACCAGCCCCAGGGATGGCTACACCTTC. It is translated as CTSPRDGYTF.

As for this clone: Other DNA sequences in this sample translate to the same CDR3. This chain joins TRBV27 and TRBJ1-1, with D hard to call. Between the trimmed V and J ends, which lost 3 bases and 4 bases, there was a span of 9 bases. Germline V gene sequence: CDR1 MNHEY, CDR2 SMNVEV (reference sequence). The CDR3 has 13 residues. As DNA, the CDR3 is TGTGCCAGCAGTTTGGGAGGTGGCACTGAAGCTTTCTTT. It encodes CASSLGGGTEAFF.

The table lists this clone with a count of one. This chain joins TRBV6-5 and TRBJ1-2, with D perhaps TRBD1 (5 bases). The CDR3 contains 13 residues. Germline values: CDR1 MNHEY, CDR2 SVGAGI. Trimming removed 2 bases from V and 6 bases from J, with 10 bases in between. This CDR3 is CASSYTPGNGYTF. The CDR3 nucleotides read TGTGCCAGCAGTTACACCCCAGGGAATGGCTACACCTTC.

This CDR3 reads CASSARIPYEQYF. CDR3 in DNA: TGTGCCAGCAGCGCGCGGATCCCCTACGAGCAGTACTTC. The genes are TRBV5-6 and TRBJ2-7; D is unresolved. CDR3 length: 13 amino acids. The germline V gene has CDR1 SGHDT and CDR2 YYEEEE. V dropped 4 bases and J dropped 2 bases, with 10 bases sitting between them.

The chain uses TRBV30 and TRBJ1-1, with D hard to call. The CDR3 contains 13 residues. Trimming cost V 0 bases and J 1 base, with 6 bases left between them. Germline CDR1 reads GTSNPN; CDR2 reads SVGIG (reference sequence). DNA of the CDR3: TGTGCCTGGAGTGTACCGGAGAACACTGAAGCTTTCTTT. This codes for CAWSVPENTEAFF.